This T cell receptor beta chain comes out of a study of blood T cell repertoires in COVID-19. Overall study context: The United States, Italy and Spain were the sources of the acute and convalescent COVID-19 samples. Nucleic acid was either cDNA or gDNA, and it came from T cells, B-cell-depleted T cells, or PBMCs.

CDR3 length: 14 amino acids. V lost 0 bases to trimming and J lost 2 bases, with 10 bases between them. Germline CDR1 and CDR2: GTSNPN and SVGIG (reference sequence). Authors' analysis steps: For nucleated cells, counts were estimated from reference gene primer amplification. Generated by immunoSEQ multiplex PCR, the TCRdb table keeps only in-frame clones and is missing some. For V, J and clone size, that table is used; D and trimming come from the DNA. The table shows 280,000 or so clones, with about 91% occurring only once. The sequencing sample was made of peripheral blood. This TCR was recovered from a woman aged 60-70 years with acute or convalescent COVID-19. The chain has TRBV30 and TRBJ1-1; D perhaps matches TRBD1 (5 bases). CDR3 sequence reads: CAWSVRQINTEAFF. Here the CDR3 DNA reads TGTGCCTGGAGTGTACGACAGATTAACACTGAAGCTTTCTTT.